This T cell receptor beta chain was sequenced for a study of monozygotic twins with inflammatory bowel disease. cDNA for each sample came from eight separate reactions. Template switching was used to attach UMIs, which incorporated a 6-nucleotide sample barcode. TCRdb reprocessed the 5' RACE reads and reports one entry per CDR3 protein, with no DNA. This table lists about 210,000 distinct CDR3 sequences. Study observations and caveats: Diversity of TCRbeta measured by inverse Simpson was lower in IBD patients than in healthy co-twins.

The CDR3 sequence is 14 residues long. Germline V gene sequence: CDR1 DFQATT, CDR2 SNEGSKA (reference sequence). About this clonotype: What it binds is not known.

The sample taken for sequencing was blood. The chain employs TRBV20-1 and TRBJ2-3; the D call of TRBD2 rests on TCRdb alone, since no DNA is present to check it. This sequence originates from a human donor with ulcerative colitis or Crohn's disease, or a healthy co-twin of an affected twin (not recorded which). The CDR3 region is CSAFSSGSTDTQYF.